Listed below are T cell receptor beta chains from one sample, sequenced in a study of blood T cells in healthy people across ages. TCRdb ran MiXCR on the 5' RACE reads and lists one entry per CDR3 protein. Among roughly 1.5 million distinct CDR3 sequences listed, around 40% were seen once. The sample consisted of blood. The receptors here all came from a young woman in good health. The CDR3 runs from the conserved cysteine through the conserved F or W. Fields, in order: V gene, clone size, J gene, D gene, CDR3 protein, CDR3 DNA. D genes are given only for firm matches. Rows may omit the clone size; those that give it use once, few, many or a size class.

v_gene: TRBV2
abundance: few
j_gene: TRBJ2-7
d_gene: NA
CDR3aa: CAGGSGAYEQYF
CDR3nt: TGTGCCGGGGGGTCGGGAGCCTACGAGCAGTACTTC

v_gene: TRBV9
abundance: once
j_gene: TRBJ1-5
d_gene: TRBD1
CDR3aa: CASSVGTGGLGQPQHF
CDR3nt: TGTGCCAGCAGCGTCGGGACAGGGGGCTTGGGACAGCCCCAGCATTTT

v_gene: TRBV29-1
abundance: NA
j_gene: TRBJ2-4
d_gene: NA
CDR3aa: CSVSTELIAKNIQYF
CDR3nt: TGCAGCGTGTCGACAGAGCTAATAGCCAAAAACATTCAGTACTTC

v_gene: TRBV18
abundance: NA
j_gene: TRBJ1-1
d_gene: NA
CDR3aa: CASSRQVPGGTEAFF
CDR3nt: TGTGCCAGCTCAAGACAGGTCCCCGGTGGCACTGAAGCTTTCTTT

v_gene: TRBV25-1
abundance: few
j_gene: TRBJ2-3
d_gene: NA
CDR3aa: CASGLPRDSTDTQYF
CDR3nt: TGTGCCAGCGGACTACCAAGGGATTCCACAGATACGCAGTATTTT

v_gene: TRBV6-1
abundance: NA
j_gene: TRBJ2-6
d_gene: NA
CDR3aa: CASKTTGANVLTF
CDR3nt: TGTGCCAGCAAGACAACTGGGGCCAACGTCCTGACTTTC

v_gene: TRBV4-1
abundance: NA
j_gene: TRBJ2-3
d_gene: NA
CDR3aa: CASSPPGVGTDTQYF
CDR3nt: TGCGCCAGCAGCCCGCCAGGGGTTGGCACAGATACGCAGTATTTT

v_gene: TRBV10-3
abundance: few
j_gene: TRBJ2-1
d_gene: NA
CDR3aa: CAISGFHRDNSYNEQFF
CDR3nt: TGTGCCATCAGTGGCTTTCACCGGGACAACTCCTACAATGAGCAGTTCTTC

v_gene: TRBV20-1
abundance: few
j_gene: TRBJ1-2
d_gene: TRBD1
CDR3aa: CSAIGGQTFYGYTF
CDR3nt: TGCAGTGCTATCGGGGGACAGACCTTTTATGGCTACACCTTC

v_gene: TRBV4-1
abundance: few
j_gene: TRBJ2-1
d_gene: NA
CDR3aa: CASSQNRDHVNEQFF
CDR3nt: TGCGCCAGCAGCCAGAATCGGGACCACGTGAATGAGCAGTTCTTC

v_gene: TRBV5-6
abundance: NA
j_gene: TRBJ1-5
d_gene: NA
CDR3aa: CASSLAAVDSNQPQHF
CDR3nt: TGTGCCAGCAGCTTGGCTGCGGTGGATAGCAATCAGCCCCAGCATTTT

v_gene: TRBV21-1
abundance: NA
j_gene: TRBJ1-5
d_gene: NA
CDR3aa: CASRNSNQPQHF
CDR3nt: TGTGCCAGCCGGAATAGCAATCAGCCCCAGCATTTT

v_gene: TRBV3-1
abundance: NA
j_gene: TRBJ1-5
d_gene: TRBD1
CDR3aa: CASSQDRTGGQPQHF
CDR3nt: TGTGCCAGCAGCCAAGATAGGACAGGCGGGCAGCCCCAGCATTTT

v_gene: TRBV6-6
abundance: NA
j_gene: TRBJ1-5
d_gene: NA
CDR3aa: CASRGHARNQPQHF
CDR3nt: TGTGCCAGCAGAGGACACGCCCGAAATCAGCCCCAGCATTTT

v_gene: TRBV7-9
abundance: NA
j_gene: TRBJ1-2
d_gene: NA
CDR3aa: CASSLDEGYVGYTF
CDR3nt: TGTGCCAGCAGCTTGGATGAGGGTTACGTTGGCTACACCTTC

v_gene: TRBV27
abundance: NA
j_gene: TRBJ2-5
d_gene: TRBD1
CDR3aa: CASSFGDRRALETQYF
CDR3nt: TGTGCCAGCAGTTTTGGGGACAGGCGGGCTTTAGAGACCCAGTACTTC

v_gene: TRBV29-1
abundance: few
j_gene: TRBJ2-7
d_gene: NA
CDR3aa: CSVASIGDHEQYF
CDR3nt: TGCAGCGTTGCCTCGATCGGAGACCACGAGCAGTACTTC

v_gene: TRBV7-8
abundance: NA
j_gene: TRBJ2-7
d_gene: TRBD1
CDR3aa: CASSSNTGQGYEQYF
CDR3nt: TGTGCCAGCAGCTCTAATACGGGACAGGGCTACGAGCAGTACTTC

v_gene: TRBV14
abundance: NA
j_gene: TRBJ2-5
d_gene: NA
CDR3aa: CASSQDRTAKFSNEQYF
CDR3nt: TGTGCCAGCAGCCAAGATCGGACCGCCAAATTTAGCAATGAGCAGTACTTC

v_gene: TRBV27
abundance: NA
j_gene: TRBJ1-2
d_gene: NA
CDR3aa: CASSSREEIPYGYTF
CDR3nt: TGTGCCAGCAGCTCCAGGGAGGAAATACCCTATGGCTACACCTTC

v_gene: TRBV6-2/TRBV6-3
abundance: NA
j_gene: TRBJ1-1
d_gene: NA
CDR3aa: CASIRSLTVRGTEAFF
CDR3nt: TGTGCCAGCATTAGATCCTTGACAGTCCGGGGCACTGAAGCTTTCTTT

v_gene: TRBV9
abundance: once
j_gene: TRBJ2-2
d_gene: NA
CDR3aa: CASSRELYTGELFF
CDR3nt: TGTGCCAGCAGTCGGGAGCTTTACACCGGGGAGCTGTTTTTT

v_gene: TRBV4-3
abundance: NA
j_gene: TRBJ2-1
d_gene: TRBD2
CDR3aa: CASSQEIAGTNYNEQFF
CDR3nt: TGCGCCAGCAGCCAAGAAATAGCGGGGACGAACTACAATGAGCAGTTCTTC

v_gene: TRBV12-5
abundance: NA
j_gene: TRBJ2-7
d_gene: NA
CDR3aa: CASGLVSGSSYEQYF
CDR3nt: TGTGCTAGTGGTTTGGTATCCGGGAGCTCCTACGAGCAGTACTTC

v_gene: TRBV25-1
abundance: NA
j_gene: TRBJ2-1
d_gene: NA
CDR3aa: CASSDLGWHEQFF
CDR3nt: TGTGCCAGCAGTGACCTAGGGTGGCATGAGCAGTTCTTC

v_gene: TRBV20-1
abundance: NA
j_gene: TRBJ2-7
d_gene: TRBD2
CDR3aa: CSSGEDVYEQYF
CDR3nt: TGCAGCAGCGGGGAAGACGTATACGAGCAGTACTTC

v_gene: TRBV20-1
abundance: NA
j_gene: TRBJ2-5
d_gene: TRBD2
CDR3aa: CSASDLGGGQETQYF
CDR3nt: TGCAGTGCTAGTGATTTGGGCGGGGGACAAGAGACCCAGTACTTC

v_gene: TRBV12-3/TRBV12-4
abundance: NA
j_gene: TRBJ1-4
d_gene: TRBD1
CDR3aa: CASGDRGATNEKLFF
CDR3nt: TGTGCCAGCGGGGACAGGGGTGCAACTAATGAAAAACTGTTTTTT

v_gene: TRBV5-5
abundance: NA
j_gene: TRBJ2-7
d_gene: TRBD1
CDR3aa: CASSLTPGQGAYEQYF
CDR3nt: TGTGCCAGCAGCTTGACCCCGGGACAGGGGGCTTACGAGCAGTACTTC

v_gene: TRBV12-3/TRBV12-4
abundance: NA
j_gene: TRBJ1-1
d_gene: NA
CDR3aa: CASRKAGRAFF
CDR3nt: TGTGCCAGCAGAAAGGCAGGGAGGGCTTTCTTT

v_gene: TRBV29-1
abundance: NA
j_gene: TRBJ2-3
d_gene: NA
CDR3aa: CSVDKGPDTQYF
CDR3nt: TGCAGCGTTGACAAGGGCCCAGATACGCAGTATTTT

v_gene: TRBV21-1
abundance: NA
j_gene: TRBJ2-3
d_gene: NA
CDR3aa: CASSKRAVGDTQYF
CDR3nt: TGTGCCAGCAGCAAGAGAGCGGTTGGAGATACGCAGTATTTT

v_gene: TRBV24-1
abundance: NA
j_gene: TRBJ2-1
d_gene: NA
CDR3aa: CATSDLGPPNEQFF
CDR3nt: TGTGCCACCAGTGATCTCGGCCCCCCGAATGAGCAGTTCTTC

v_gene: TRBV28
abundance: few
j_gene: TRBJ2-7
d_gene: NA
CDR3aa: CASSLVGIEQYF
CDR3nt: TGTGCCAGCAGTTTAGTGGGGATCGAGCAGTACTTC

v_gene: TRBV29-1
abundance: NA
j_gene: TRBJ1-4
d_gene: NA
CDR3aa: CSVEEVPWEKLFF
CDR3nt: TGCAGCGTTGAAGAGGTACCGTGGGAAAAACTGTTTTTT

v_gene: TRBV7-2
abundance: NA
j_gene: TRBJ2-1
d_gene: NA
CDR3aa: CASSLIPRQANEQFF
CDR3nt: TGTGCCAGCAGCTTAATACCTAGGCAGGCGAATGAGCAGTTCTTC

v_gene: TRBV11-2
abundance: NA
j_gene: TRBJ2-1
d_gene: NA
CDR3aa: CASSLWRALYNEQFF
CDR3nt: TGTGCCAGCAGCCTTTGGAGGGCCCTCTACAATGAGCAGTTCTTC

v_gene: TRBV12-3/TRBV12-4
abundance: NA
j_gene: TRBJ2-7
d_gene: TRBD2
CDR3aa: CASSWASGSYEQYF
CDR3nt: TGTGCCAGCAGTTGGGCTAGCGGCTCCTACGAGCAGTACTTC

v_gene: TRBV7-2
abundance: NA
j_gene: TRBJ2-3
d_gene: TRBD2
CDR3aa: CASSYGSGGADTQYF
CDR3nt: TGTGCCAGCTCTTACGGAAGCGGGGGGGCAGATACGCAGTATTTT

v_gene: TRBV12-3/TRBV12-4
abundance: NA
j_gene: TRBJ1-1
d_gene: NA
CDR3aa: CASSHRVTEAFF
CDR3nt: TGTGCCAGCAGTCACAGGGTAACTGAAGCTTTCTTT

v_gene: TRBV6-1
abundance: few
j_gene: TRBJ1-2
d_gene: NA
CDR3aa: CASSDGTRYGYTF
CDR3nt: TGTGCCAGCAGTGACGGAACGCGGTATGGCTACACCTTC

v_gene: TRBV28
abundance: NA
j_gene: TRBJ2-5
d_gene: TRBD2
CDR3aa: CASSVRGVQETQYF
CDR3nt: TGTGCCAGCAGTGTACGGGGGGTCCAAGAGACCCAGTACTTC

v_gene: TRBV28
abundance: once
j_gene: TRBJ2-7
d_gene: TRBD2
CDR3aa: CASSPGGGVGEQYF
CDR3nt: TGTGCCAGCAGTCCTGGGGGAGGGGTAGGCGAGCAGTACTTC

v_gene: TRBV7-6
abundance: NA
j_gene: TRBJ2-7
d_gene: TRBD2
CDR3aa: CASSPDWGGYEQYF
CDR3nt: TGTGCCAGCAGCCCCGATTGGGGGGGTTACGAGCAGTACTTC

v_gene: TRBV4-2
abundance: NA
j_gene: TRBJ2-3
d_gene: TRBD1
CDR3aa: CASSQGGKGTGLYF
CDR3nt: TGTGCCAGCAGCCAAGGTGGAAAGGGGACAGGGTTGTATTTT

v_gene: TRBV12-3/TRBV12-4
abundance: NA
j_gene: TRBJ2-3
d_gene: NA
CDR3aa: CASSLGGQGITDTQYF
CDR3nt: TGTGCCAGCAGTTTAGGGGGGCAGGGGATCACAGATACGCAGTATTTT

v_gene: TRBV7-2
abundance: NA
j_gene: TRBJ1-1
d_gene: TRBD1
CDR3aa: CASSFRDRGTEAFF
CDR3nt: TGTGCCAGCAGCTTCCGGGACAGGGGCACTGAAGCTTTCTTT

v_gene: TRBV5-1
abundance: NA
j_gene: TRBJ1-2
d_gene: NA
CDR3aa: CASSFSPMGYGYTF
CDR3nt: TGCGCCAGCAGCTTCTCTCCCATGGGCTATGGCTACACCTTC

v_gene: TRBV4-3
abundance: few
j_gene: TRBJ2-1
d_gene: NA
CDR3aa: CASSQERAGPGQFF
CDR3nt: TGCGCCAGCAGCCAAGAGAGAGCAGGCCCAGGGCAGTTCTTC

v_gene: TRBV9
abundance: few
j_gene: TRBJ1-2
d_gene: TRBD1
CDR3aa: CASSVGQGIAGYTF
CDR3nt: TGTGCCAGCAGCGTAGGACAGGGAATAGCTGGCTACACCTTC

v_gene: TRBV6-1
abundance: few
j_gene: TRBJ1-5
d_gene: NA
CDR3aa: CASSEWGAVQPQHF
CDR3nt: TGTGCCAGCAGTGAATGGGGGGCCGTTCAGCCCCAGCATTTT

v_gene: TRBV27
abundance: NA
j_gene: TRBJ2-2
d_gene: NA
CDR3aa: CASTYNGDRTGELFF
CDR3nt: TGTGCCAGCACCTACAACGGGGATCGGACCGGGGAGCTGTTTTTT

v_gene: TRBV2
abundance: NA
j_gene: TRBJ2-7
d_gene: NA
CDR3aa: CATTAGSSYEQYF
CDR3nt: TGTGCCACCACAGCGGGTAGCTCCTACGAGCAGTACTTC

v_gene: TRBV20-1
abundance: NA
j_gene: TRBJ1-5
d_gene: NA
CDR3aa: CSASPRVGQPQHF
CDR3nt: TGCAGTGCTAGCCCCAGGGTGGGTCAGCCCCAGCATTTT

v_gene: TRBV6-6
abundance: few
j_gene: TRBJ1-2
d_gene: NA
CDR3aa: CASSYSPDYGYTF
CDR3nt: TGTGCAAGCAGTTACTCGCCAGACTATGGCTACACCTTC

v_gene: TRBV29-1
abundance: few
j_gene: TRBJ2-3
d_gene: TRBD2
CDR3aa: CSVASGLSTDTQYF
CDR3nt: TGCAGCGTTGCGTCGGGACTAAGCACAGATACGCAGTATTTT

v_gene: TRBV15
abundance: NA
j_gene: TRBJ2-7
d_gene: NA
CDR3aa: CATSRERGTYEQYF
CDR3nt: TGTGCCACCAGCAGAGAAAGGGGAACCTACGAGCAGTACTTC

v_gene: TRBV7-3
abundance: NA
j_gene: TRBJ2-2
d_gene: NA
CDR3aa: CASSLNLRGAGELFF
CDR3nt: TGTGCCAGCAGCTTAAATCTTAGGGGGGCCGGGGAGCTGTTTTTT

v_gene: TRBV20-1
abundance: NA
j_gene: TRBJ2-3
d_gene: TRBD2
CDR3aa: CSARTREGLSDTQYF
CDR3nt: TGCAGTGCTAGAACGCGGGAGGGCCTGTCAGATACGCAGTATTTT